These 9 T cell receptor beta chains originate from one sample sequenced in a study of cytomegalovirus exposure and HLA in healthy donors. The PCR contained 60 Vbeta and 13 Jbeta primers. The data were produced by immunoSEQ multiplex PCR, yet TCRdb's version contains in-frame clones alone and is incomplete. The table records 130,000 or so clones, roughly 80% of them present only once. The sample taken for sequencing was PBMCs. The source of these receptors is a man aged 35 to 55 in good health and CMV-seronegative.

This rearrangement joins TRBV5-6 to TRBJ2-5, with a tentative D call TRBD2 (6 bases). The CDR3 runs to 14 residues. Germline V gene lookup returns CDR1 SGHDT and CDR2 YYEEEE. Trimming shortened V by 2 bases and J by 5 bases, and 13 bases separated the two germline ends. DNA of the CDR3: TGTGCCAGCAGCTTTCGGGACTGGGGGGAGACCCAGTACTTC. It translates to CASSFRDWGETQYF. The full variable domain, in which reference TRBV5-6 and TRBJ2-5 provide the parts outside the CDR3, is DAGVTQSPTHLIKTRGQQVTLRCSPKSGHDTVSWYQQALGQGPQFIFQYYEEEERQRGNFPDRFSGHQFPNYSSELNVNALLLGDSALYLCASSFRDWGETQYFGPGTRLLVL.

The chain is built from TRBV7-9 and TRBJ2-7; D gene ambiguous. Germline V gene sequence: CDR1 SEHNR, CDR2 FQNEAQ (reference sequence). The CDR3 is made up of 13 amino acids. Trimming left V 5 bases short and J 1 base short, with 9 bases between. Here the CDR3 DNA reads TGTGCCAGCAGCCCGGGTCTGTCCTACGAGCAGTACTTC. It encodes CASSPGLSYEQYF.

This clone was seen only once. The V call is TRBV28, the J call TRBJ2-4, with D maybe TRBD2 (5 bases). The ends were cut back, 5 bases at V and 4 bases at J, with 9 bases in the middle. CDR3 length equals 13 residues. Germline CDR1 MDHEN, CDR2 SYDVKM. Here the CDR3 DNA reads TGTGCCAGCAGTCCCGGGGAGAAAAACATTCAGTACTTC. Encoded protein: CASSPGEKNIQYF. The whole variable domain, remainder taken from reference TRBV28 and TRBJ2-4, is DVKVTQSSRYLVKRTGEKVFLECVQDMDHENMFWYRQDPGLGLRLIYFSYDVKMKEKGDIPEGYSVSREKKERFSLILESASTNQTSMYLCASSPGEKNIQYFGAGTRLSVL.

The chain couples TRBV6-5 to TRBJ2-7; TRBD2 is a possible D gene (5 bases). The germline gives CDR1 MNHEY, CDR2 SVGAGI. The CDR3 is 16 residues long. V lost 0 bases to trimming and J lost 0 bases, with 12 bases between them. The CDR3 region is CASSYSSRGRSYEQYF. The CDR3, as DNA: TGTGCCAGCAGTTACTCGAGCCGGGGTCGCTCCTACGAGCAGTACTTC.

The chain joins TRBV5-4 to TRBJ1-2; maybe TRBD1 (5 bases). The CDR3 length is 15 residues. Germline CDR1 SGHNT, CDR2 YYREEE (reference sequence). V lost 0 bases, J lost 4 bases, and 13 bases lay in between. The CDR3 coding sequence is TGTGCCAGCAGCTTGGCCGGGGGTCCTCTCTATGGCTACACCTTC. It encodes CASSLAGGPLYGYTF.

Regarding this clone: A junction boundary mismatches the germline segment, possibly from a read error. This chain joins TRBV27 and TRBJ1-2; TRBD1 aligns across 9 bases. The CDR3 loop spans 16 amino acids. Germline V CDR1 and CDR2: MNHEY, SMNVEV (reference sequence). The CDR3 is CASSPLAGTGSLGNTF. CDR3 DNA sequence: TGTGCCAGCAGCCCGTTAGCCGGGACAGGGTCCCTTGGCAACACCTTC.

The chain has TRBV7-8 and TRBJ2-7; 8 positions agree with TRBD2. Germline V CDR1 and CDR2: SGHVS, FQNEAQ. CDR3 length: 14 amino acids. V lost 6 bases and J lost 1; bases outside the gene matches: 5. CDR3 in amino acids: CASRRAGGSYEQYF. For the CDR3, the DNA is TGTGCCAGCAGGAGGGCGGGGGGTTCCTACGAGCAGTACTTC.

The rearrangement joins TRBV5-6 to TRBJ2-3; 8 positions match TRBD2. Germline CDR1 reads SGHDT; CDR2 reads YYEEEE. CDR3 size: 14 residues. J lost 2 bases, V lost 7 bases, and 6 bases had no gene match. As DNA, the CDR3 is TGTGCCAGCGGAACTAGCGGTTCCACAGATACGCAGTATTTT. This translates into CASGTSGSTDTQYF.

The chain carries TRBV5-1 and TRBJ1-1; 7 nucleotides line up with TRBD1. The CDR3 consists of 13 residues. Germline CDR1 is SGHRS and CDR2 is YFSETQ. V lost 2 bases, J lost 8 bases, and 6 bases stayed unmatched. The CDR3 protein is CASSFQQGWEAFF. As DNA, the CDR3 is TGCGCCAGCAGCTTTCAACAGGGGTGGGAAGCTTTCTTT.